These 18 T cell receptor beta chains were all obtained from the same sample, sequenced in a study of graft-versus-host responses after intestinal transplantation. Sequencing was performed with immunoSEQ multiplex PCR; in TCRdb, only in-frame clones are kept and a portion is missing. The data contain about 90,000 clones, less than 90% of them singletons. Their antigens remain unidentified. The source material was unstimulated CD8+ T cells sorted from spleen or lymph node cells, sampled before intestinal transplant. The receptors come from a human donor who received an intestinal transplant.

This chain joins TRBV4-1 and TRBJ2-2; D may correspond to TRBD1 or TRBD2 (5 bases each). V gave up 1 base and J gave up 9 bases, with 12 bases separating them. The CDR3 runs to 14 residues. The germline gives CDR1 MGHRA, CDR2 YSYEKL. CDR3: CASSQAYRGRELFF. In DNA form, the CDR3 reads TGCGCCAGCAGCCAAGCCTATCGGGGCCGGGAGCTGTTTTTT.

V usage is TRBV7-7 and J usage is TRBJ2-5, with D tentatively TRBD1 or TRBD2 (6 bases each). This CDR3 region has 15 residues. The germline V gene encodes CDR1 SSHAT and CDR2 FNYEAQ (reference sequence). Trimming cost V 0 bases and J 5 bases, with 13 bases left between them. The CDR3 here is CASSLALGGGETQYF. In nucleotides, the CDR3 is TGTGCCAGCAGCTTAGCGCTCGGGGGCGGTGAGACCCAGTACTTC.

The CDR3 here is CASSQPGLAGLSSYNEQFF. The CDR3 DNA is TGTGCCAGCAGCCAACCGGGACTAGCGGGTCTAAGCTCCTACAATGAGCAGTTCTTC. This chain links TRBV4-2 with TRBJ2-1; TRBD2 aligns across 12 bases. CDR3 size: 19 residues. Germline loops: CDR1 LGHNA, CDR2 YNFKEQ. With V trimmed by 2 bases and J by 0 bases, 8 bases remained unmatched.

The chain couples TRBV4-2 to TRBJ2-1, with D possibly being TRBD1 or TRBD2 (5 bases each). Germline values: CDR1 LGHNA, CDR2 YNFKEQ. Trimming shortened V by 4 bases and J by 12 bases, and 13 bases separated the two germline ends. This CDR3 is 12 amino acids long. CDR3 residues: CASSLSGTGQFF. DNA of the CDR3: TGTGCCAGCAGCCTGTCCGGGACCGGGCAGTTCTTC.

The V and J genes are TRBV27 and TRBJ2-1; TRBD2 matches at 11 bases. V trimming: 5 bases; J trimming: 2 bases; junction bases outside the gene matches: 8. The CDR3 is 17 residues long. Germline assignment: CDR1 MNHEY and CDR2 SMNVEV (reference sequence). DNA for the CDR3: TGTGCCAGCAGTATAAGGACTAGCGGGCGGACCTACAATGAGCAGTTCTTC. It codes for CASSIRTSGRTYNEQFF.

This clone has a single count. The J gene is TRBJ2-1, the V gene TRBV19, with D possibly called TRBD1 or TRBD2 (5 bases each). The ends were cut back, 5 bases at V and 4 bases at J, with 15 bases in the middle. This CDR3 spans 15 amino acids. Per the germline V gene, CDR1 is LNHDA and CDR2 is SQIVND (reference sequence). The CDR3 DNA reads TGTGCCAGTAGTTTGGGACCCCTCCTGTACAATGAGCAGTTCTTC. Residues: CASSLGPLLYNEQFF.

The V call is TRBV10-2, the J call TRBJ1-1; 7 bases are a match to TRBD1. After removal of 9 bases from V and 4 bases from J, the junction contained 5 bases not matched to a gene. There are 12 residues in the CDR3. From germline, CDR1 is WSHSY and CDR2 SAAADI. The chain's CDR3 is CASATGATEAFF. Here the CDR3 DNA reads TGCGCCAGTGCTACAGGGGCCACTGAAGCTTTCTTT.

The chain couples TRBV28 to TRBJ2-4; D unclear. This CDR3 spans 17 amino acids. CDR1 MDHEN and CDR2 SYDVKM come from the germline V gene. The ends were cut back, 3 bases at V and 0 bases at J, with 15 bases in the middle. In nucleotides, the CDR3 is TGTGCCAGCAGTTTCGAACCCTTAAGGCCAGCCAAAAACATTCAGTACTTC. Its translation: CASSFEPLRPAKNIQYF.

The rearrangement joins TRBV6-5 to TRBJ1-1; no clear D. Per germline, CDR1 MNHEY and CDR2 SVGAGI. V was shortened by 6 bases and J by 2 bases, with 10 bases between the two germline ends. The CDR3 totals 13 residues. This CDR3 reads CASRQILNTEAFF. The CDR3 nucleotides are TGTGCCAGCAGACAGATCCTTAACACTGAAGCTTTCTTT.

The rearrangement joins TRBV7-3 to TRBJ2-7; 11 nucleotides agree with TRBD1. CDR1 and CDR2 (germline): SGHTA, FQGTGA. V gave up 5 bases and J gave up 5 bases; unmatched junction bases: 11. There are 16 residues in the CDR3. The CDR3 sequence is CASSANAWDRGNEQYF. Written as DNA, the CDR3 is TGTGCCAGCAGCGCTAATGCCTGGGACAGGGGGAACGAGCAGTACTTC.

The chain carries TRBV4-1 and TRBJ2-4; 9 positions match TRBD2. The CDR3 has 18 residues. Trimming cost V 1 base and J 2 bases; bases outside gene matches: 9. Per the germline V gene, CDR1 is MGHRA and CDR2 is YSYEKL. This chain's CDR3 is CASSQGLAGKMSKNIQYF. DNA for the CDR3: TGCGCCAGCAGCCAAGGGCTAGCGGGAAAGATGTCCAAAAACATTCAGTACTTC.

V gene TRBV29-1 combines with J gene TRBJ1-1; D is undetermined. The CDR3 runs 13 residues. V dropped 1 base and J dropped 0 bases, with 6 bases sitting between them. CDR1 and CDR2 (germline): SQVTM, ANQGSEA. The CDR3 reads CSVEGQLNTEAFF. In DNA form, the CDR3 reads TGCAGCGTTGAAGGTCAGTTGAACACTGAAGCTTTCTTT.

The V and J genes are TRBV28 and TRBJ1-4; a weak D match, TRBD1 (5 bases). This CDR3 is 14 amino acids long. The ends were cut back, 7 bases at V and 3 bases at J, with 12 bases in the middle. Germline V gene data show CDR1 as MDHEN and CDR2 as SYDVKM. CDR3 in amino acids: CASIGTEANEKLFF. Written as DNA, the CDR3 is TGTGCCAGCATTGGGACGGAAGCTAATGAAAAACTGTTTTTT.

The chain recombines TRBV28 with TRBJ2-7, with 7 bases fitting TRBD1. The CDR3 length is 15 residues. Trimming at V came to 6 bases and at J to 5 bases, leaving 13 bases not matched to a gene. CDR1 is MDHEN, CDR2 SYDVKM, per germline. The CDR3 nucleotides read TGTGCCAGCAGGATTTTGACAGGGATGTTGGACGAGCAGTACTTC. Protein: CASRILTGMLDEQYF. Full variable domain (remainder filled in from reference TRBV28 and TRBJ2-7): DVKVTQSSRYLVKRTGEKVFLECVQDMDHENMFWYRQDPGLGLRLIYFSYDVKMKEKGDIPEGYSVSREKKERFSLILESASTNQTSMYLCASRILTGMLDEQYFGPGTRLTVT.

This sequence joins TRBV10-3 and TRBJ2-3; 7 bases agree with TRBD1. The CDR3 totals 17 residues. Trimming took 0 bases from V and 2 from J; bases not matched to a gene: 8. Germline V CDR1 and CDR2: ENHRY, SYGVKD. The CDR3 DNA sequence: TGTGCCATCAGTGAGTCCGGCAGGGGGACCTCCACAGATACGCAGTATTTT. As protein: CAISESGRGTSTDTQYF.

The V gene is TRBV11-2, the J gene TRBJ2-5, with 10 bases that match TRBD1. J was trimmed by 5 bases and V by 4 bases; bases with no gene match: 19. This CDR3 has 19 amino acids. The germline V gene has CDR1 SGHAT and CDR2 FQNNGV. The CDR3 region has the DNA TGTGCCAGCAGCTCCCCGGGACAGGGGCGATCAATCTTCCGGGAGACCCAGTACTTC. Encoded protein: CASSSPGQGRSIFRETQYF.

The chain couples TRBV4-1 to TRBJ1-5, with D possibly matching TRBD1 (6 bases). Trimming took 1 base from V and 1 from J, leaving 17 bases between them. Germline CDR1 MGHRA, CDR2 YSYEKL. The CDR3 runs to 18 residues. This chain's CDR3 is CASSQVFHREESNQPQHF. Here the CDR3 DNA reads TGCGCCAGCAGCCAAGTATTTCACAGGGAAGAGAGCAATCAGCCCCAGCATTTT.

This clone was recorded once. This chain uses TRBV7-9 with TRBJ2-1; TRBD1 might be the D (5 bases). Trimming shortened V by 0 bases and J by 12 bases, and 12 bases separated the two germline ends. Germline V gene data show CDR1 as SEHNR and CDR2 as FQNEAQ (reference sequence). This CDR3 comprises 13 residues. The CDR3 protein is CASSLATALGQFF. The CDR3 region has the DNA TGTGCCAGCAGCTTAGCGACAGCTCTGGGGCAGTTCTTC.